The 26 T cell receptor beta chains below come from one sample, sequenced in a study of blood T cells in healthy people across ages. A J-beta primer mix and a sample-barcoded 5' primer were used in a second PCR of roughly 7 to 12 cycles. TCRdb re-called the 5' RACE reads with MiXCR, one entry per CDR3 protein. The repertoire holds almost 800,000 distinct CDR3 sequences, with 58% as singletons. Source material: blood. These TCRs come from a young man in good health.

The rearrangement links TRBV27 to TRBJ2-1, with a possible D match to TRBD2 (5 bases). The CDR3 is 14 residues long. V was clipped by 2 bases and J by 6 bases, with 11 bases between them. The V gene's germline CDR1 is MNHEY and CDR2 SMNVEV (reference sequence). CDR3 region: CASSLEGLSNEQFF. The CDR3 nucleotides read TGTGCCAGCAGTTTAGAGGGCCTCAGCAATGAGCAGTTCTTC.

A remark on this clonotype: This could be a read error, since a much larger clone is one nucleotide away. This sequence joins TRBV7-2 and TRBJ2-1; TRBD2 might be the D (6 bases). Trimming took off 5 bases at V and 5 bases at J, with 13 bases between the two ends. Germline loops: CDR1 SGHTA, CDR2 FQGNSA. The CDR3 is 14 residues long. As DNA, the CDR3 is TGTGCCAGCAGCGTGACGATAGCGGACAATGAGCAGTTCTTC. As protein: CASSVTIADNEQFF.

The genes are TRBV7-2 and TRBJ2-2; no definite D call. V shed 5 bases and J shed 4 bases, with 14 bases lying between them. This CDR3 has 15 residues. CDR1 and CDR2 (germline): SGHTA, FQGNSA. This CDR3 reads CASSAGVLGTGELFF. CDR3 coding DNA: TGTGCCAGCAGCGCTGGGGTGTTGGGCACCGGGGAGCTGTTTTTT.

The V gene is TRBV29-1, the J gene TRBJ2-3; unclear D gene. The V and J ends lost 4 bases and 2 bases respectively, with 13 bases between them. Germline CDR1 SQVTM, CDR2 ANQGSEA. The length of the CDR3 is 14 residues. DNA of the CDR3: TGCAGCGTTGCAGTGGCAACCTCCACAGATACGCAGTATTTT. Residues: CSVAVATSTDTQYF.

J is TRBJ2-7 and V is TRBV27; D uncertain. This CDR3 spans 12 amino acids. Trimming stripped 8 bases from V and 7 bases from J, with 15 bases between. Germline CDR1 reads MNHEY; CDR2 reads SMNVEV (reference sequence). The CDR3 sequence: CASAEFGYEQYF. In nucleotides, the CDR3 is TGTGCCAGCGCAGAGTTTGGTTATGAGCAGTACTTC.

Only one count was recorded for this clonotype. Mismatch with germline at one junction end may stem from a read error. V and J are TRBV7-8 and TRBJ2-3; 7 bases agree with TRBD2. CDR1 is SGHVS, CDR2 FQNEAQ, per germline. This CDR3 is built from 16 residues. CDR3 nucleotides: TGTGCCAGCAGATTAGGGGCGGGGAGGGTCAAAGATACGCAGTATTTT. This sequence encodes CASRLGAGRVKDTQYF.

This clonotype turned up a few times. The chain couples TRBV6-2 or TRBV6-3 to TRBJ2-5; tentative D call: TRBD2 (6 bases). V lost 7 bases and J 0 bases, leaving 15 bases between the germline ends. The CDR3 is 15 amino acids. Germline CDR1 is MNHEY and CDR2 is SVGEGT. CDR3 in amino acids: CASKLGEEYQETQYF. The DNA for the CDR3 is TGTGCCAGCAAGCTAGGGGAGGAGTACCAAGAGACCCAGTACTTC.

The CDR3 protein is CAISESPPRPSGRGSYNEQFF. The CDR3 nucleotides are TGTGCCATCAGTGAGTCCCCTCCTAGGCCTAGCGGGAGAGGCTCCTACAATGAGCAGTTCTTC. The V and J genes are TRBV10-3 and TRBJ2-1; 10 bases align to TRBD2. Trimming took 0 bases from V and 0 from J; bases not matched to a gene: 14. CDR3 length: 21 amino acids. Germline CDR1 ENHRY, CDR2 SYGVKD.

This clonotype has just a few counts. The J gene is TRBJ1-6, the V gene TRBV10-3; D gene uncertain. Trimming removed 8 bases from V and 5 bases from J, with 16 bases in between. Germline V gene lookup returns CDR1 ENHRY and CDR2 SYGVKD. The CDR3 contains 15 residues. Here the CDR3 reads CAIGVSEINNSPLHF. In nucleotides, the CDR3 is TGTGCCATCGGGGTTTCAGAGATAAATAATTCACCCCTCCACTTT.

The chain carries TRBV5-1 and TRBJ2-1; TRBD2 matches at 8 bases. Germline CDR1 reads SGHRS; CDR2 reads YFSETQ. The CDR3 length is 16 residues. The V gene end was trimmed by 2 bases and the J gene end by 8 bases; junction bases not matched to a gene: 12. The CDR3 region is CASSFTSGQRFYEQFF. The DNA of the CDR3 is TGCGCCAGCAGCTTCACTAGCGGTCAAAGGTTCTATGAGCAGTTCTTC.

This clonotype has just a few counts. This chain connects TRBV29-1 to TRBJ2-2; no firm D call. The germline CDR1 and CDR2 sequences are SQVTM and ANQGSEA. The CDR3 totals 13 residues. Trimming left V 3 bases short and J 3 bases short, with 8 bases between. CDR3 sequence reads: CSVEERYTGELFF. CDR3 coding DNA: TGCAGCGTTGAGGAACGCTACACCGGGGAGCTGTTTTTT.

The rearrangement joins TRBV7-9 to TRBJ2-6; D remains ambiguous. V was shortened by 5 bases and J by 0 bases, with 17 bases between the two germline ends. This CDR3 spans 18 amino acids. Germline V gene sequence: CDR1 SEHNR, CDR2 FQNEAQ (reference sequence). The CDR3 DNA follows: TGTGCCAGCAGCCCCCGGTGGGTAGGGCTCTCTGGGGCCAACGTCCTGACTTTC. It encodes CASSPRWVGLSGANVLTF.

V usage is TRBV19 and J usage is TRBJ1-2; TRBD1 might be the D (5 bases). Trimming removed 2 bases at V and 6 bases at J, with 22 bases between. This CDR3 is 17 amino acids long. Germline CDR1 reads LNHDA; CDR2 reads SQIVND (reference sequence). As DNA, the CDR3 is TGTGCCAGTAGTATAAGGGGAAGCGGTCGCGGTTTGGATGGCTACACCTTC. Amino acid sequence: CASSIRGSGRGLDGYTF.

The V call is TRBV6-4, the J call TRBJ2-2; no clear D. Germline CDR1 is MRHNA and CDR2 is SNTAGT. The CDR3 extends over 15 amino acids. Trimming took off 7 bases at V and 5 bases at J, with 17 bases between the two ends. CDR3 coding DNA: TGTGCCAGCAAGGCGGTGTCGCTCGGAACCGGGGAGCTGTTTTTT. It encodes CASKAVSLGTGELFF.

Of note for this clonotype: A much larger clone lies a single base off, so this may be a read error. V usage is TRBV20-1 and J usage is TRBJ2-3; D may be TRBD1 (6 bases). Germline values: CDR1 DFQATT, CDR2 SNEGSKA (reference sequence). Trimming cost V 5 bases and J 6 bases, with 12 bases left between them. The CDR3 is 12 residues long. The CDR3 spells CSASTRGDTQYF. The DNA for the CDR3 is TGCAGTGCTTCTACGAGGGGGGATACGCAGTATTTT.

The chain employs TRBV4-2 and TRBJ1-2; TRBD1 is a possible D gene (5 bases). Germline values: CDR1 LGHNA, CDR2 YNFKEQ. Trimming removed 1 base at V and 0 bases at J, with 9 bases between. The CDR3 runs 15 residues. The CDR3 nucleotides read TGTGCCAGCAGCCAAGCAGGGTTCGCTAACTATGGCTACACCTTC. The encoded protein is CASSQAGFANYGYTF.

The chain combines TRBV20-1 with TRBJ2-5; 9 bases agree with TRBD2. Germline V gene sequence: CDR1 DFQATT, CDR2 SNEGSKA (reference sequence). V trimming: 4 bases; J trimming: 2 bases; junction bases outside the gene matches: 5. This CDR3 region has 14 residues. The CDR3 reads CSATSGTGQETQYF. The CDR3 nucleotides are TGCAGTGCTACTAGCGGGACGGGACAAGAGACCCAGTACTTC.

The rearrangement links TRBV6-5 to TRBJ2-1; TRBD2 matches 12 bases. The CDR3 extends over 15 amino acids. Germline-derived CDR1 and CDR2 are MNHEY and SVGAGI. V shed 2 bases and J 9 bases; nucleotides not matched to a gene: 5. The CDR3 coding sequence is TGTGCCAGCAGTTACGCACTAGCGGGGGGACGTGAGCAGTTCTTC. Protein: CASSYALAGGREQFF.

This clonotype is a singleton in its sample. The chain has TRBV27 and TRBJ2-4; D gene unclear. The CDR3 covers 15 residues. V was shortened by 2 bases and J by 15 bases, with 23 bases between the two germline ends. CDR1 MNHEY and CDR2 SMNVEV come from the germline V gene (reference sequence). The CDR3 coding sequence is TGTGCCAGCAGTTTAAACAGCCGAAGCTCCTACGAGCGGTACTTC. Protein: CASSLNSRSSYERYF.

The V and J genes are TRBV10-3 and TRBJ2-7, with 10 bases lining up with TRBD1. The CDR3 covers 14 residues. V lost 6 bases and J lost 7; bases outside the gene matches: 9. Per germline, CDR1 ENHRY and CDR2 SYGVKD. The CDR3 DNA reads TGTGCCATCAGCCCCCGGACAGGGGGTGATGAGCAGTACTTC. Its translation is CAISPRTGGDEQYF.

The chain is built from TRBV20-1 and TRBJ1-4; 7 bases are shared with TRBD1. Germline values: CDR1 DFQATT, CDR2 SNEGSKA (reference sequence). The junction had 8 bases not matched to a gene; V was cut back by 6 bases and J by 7 bases. The CDR3 extends over 13 amino acids. Written as DNA, the CDR3 is TGCAGTGCAAGGGACAGTATAAGTGAAAAACTGTTTTTT. As protein: CSARDSISEKLFF.

The gene calls are TRBV7-2 and TRBJ2-7; 8 nucleotides match TRBD2. The CDR3 consists of 12 residues. V lost 4 bases and J lost 10; bases outside the gene matches: 6. Germline-derived CDR1 and CDR2 are SGHTA and FQGNSA. The chain's CDR3 is CASSSLAENQYF. Here the CDR3 DNA reads TGTGCCAGCAGCTCACTAGCGGAGAACCAGTACTTC.

There are a few counts of this clonotype. This rearrangement joins TRBV29-1 to TRBJ2-3; TRBD2 might be the D (5 bases). Trimming removed 2 bases at V and 0 bases at J, with 12 bases between. This CDR3 has 15 amino acids. Per germline, CDR1 SQVTM and CDR2 ANQGSEA. CDR3 nucleotides: TGCAGCGTTGAATCCGGGAAATCTAGCACAGATACGCAGTATTTT. Translated: CSVESGKSSTDTQYF.

The gene calls are TRBV14 and TRBJ2-7; no clear D gene. Germline values: CDR1 SGHDN, CDR2 FVKESK. The V end lost 1 base, the J end lost 0 bases, and 7 bases lay between the germline ends. The CDR3 is 14 amino acids. CDR3 region: CASSQGPVSYEQYF. CDR3 bases: TGTGCCAGCAGCCAAGGACCGGTCTCCTACGAGCAGTACTTC.

J is TRBJ2-1 and V is TRBV20-1; 11 positions match TRBD2. Judging by the DNA end, TRBJ2-7 fits better; the J call may be wrong. The germline V gene encodes CDR1 DFQATT and CDR2 SNEGSKA (reference sequence). The CDR3 consists of 15 residues. The CDR3 reads CSARGGTSGGNEQYF. CDR3 in DNA: TGCAGTGCTAGAGGGGGGACTAGCGGCGGGAATGAGCAGTACTTC.

The chain employs TRBV20-1 and TRBJ2-5; the D gene is possibly TRBD1 (6 bases). The J call is doubtful: the DNA matches TRBJ2-7 better. CDR3 size: 15 residues. CDR1 and CDR2 from the germline V gene are DFQATT and SNEGSKA (reference sequence). CDR3 DNA: TGCAGTGCTAGAGACGGGACAAGGCAATCCTACGAGCAGTACTTC. Protein product: CSARDGTRQSYEQYF.